This TCR beta chain was obtained from a study of molecular identifiers for immune sequencing clone quantification. General study points: Identical TCR molecules sharing a barcode could underestimate highly expanded clone sizes.

This clonotype was observed a few times. The antigen remains unidentified. With 0 bases clipped from V and 5 bases from J, the junction kept 4 bases outside the gene matches. This CDR3 comprises 14 residues. CDR1 and CDR2 from the germline V gene are SGHNT and YYREEE (reference sequence). Each CDR3 protein is one row after TCRdb ran MiXCR on the PCR reads. The profile covers about 35,000 distinct CDR3 sequences, with around 18% appearing a single time and about 6.7% taken by the ten largest. Sorting recovered naive CD8 T cells on a CD8+CD4-CCR7+CD45RA+ profile. The receptor comes from a human donor in good health. Some libraries in this study had Jurkat cell RNA spiked in. The specimen sequenced was naive CD8+ T cells from blood, with Jurkat cell RNA spiked in. Regarding subset: FACS-sorted CD8+CD4-CCR7+CD45RA+ naive T cells. The V gene is TRBV5-4, the J gene TRBJ1-2, with TRBD1 identical over 7 bases. CDR3 bases: TGTGCCAGCAGCTTGGGGGGACAGATATATGGCTACACCTTC. Amino acids: CASSLGGQIYGYTF.